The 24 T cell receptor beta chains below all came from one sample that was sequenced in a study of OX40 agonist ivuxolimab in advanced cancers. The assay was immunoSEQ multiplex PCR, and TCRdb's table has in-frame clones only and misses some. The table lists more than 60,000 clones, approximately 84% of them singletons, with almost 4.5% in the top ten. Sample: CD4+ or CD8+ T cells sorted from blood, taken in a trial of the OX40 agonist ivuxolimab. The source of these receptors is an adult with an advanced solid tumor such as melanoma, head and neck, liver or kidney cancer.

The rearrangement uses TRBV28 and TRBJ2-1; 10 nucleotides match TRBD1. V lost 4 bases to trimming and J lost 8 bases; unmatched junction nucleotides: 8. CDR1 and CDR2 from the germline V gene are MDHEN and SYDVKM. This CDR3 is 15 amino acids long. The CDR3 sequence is CASSSMGQGSDEQFF. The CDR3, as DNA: TGTGCCAGCAGTTCTATGGGACAGGGGTCCGATGAGCAGTTCTTC. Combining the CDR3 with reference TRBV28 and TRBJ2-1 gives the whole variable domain DVKVTQSSRYLVKRTGEKVFLECVQDMDHENMFWYRQDPGLGLRLIYFSYDVKMKEKGDIPEGYSVSREKKERFSLILESASTNQTSMYLCASSSMGQGSDEQFFGPGTRLTVL.

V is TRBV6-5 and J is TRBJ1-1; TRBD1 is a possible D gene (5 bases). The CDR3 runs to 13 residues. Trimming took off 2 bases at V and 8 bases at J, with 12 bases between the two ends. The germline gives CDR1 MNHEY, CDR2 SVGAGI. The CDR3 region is CASSYPGGSEAFF. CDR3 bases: TGTGCCAGCAGTTACCCGGGGGGTTCAGAAGCTTTCTTT.

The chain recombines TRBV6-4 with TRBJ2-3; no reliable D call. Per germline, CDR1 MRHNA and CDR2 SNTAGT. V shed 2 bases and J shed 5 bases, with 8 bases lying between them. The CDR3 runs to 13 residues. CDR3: CASSDGHGDTQYF. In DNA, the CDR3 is TGTGCCAGCAGTGACGGGCATGGAGATACGCAGTATTTT.

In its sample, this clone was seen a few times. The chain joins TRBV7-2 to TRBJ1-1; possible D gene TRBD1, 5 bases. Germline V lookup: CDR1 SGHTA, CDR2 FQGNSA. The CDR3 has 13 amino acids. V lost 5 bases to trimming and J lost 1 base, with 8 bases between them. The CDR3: CASSPGQNTEAFF. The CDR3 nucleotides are TGTGCCAGCAGCCCCGGACAGAACACTGAAGCTTTCTTT.

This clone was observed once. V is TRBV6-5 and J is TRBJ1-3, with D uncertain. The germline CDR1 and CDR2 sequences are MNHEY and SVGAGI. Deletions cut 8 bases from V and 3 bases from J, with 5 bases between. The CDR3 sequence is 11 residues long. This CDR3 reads CASGYGNTIYF. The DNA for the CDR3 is TGTGCCAGCGGATATGGAAACACCATATATTTT.

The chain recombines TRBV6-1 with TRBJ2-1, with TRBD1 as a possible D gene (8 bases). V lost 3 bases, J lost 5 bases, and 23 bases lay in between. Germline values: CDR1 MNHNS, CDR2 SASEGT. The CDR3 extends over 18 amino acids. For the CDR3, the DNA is TGTGCCAGCAGTGAGTGGGGGGGAGGACAGGGTATGAACAATGAGCAGTTCTTC. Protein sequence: CASSEWGGGQGMNNEQFF.

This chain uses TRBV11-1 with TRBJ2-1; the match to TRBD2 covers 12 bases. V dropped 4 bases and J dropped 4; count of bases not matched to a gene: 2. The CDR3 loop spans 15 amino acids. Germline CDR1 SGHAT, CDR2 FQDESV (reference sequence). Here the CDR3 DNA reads TGTGCCAGCAGCTCTAGCGGGGGGGCTTACAATGAGCAGTTCTTC. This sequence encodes CASSSSGGAYNEQFF.

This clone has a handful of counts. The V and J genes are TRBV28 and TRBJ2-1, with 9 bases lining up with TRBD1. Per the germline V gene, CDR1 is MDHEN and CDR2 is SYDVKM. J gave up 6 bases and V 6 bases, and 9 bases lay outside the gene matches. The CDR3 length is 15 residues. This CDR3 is CASSDLQGASNEQFF. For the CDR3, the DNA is TGTGCCAGCAGCGATTTACAGGGGGCGAGCAATGAGCAGTTCTTC.

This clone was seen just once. The CDR3 DNA sequence: TGTGCCAGCAGCGTAGGGGTCTCGGGACAGCATAATGAAAAACTGTTTTTT. Protein sequence: CASSVGVSGQHNEKLFF. V and J are TRBV9 and TRBJ1-4; 7 nucleotides match TRBD1. Germline CDR1 is SGDLS and CDR2 is YYNGEE. V lost 0 bases, J lost 4 bases, and 9 bases stayed unmatched. This CDR3 spans 17 amino acids.

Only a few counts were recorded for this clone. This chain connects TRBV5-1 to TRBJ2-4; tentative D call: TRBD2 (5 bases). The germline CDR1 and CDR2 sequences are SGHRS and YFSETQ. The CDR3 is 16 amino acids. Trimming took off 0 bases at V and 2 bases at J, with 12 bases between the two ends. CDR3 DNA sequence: TGCGCCAGCAGCTTGGGATCAGGAGGTTCCAAAAACATTCAGTACTTC. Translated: CASSLGSGGSKNIQYF.

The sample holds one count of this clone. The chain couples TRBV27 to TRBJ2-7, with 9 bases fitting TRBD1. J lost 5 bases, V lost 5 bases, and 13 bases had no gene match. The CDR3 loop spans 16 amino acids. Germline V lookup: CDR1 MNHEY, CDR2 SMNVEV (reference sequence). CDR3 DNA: TGTGCCAGCAGTATAGGGTTTGGGACAGGGATGGACGAGCAGTACTTC. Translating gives CASSIGFGTGMDEQYF.

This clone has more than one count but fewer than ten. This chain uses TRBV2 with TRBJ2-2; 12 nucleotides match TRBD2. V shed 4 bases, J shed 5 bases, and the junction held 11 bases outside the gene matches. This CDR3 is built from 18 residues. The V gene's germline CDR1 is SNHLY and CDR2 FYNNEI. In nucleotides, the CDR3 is TGTGCCAGCAGTGCGCTAGCGGGGGGGCTTCTAAGGACCGGGGAGCTGTTTTTT. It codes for CASSALAGGLLRTGELFF.

In nucleotides, the CDR3 is TGTGCCAGCAGTGAAGGTTATGAGCAGTTCTTC. It codes for CASSEGYEQFF. The chain combines TRBV6-1 with TRBJ2-1; D is unclear. CDR3 length: 11 residues. In germline, CDR1 is MNHNS, CDR2 SASEGT. The ends were cut back, 1 base at V and 8 bases at J, with 3 bases in the middle.

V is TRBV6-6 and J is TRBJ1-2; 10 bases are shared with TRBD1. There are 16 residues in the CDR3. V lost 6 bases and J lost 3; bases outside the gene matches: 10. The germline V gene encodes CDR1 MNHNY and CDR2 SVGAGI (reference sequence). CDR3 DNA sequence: TGTGCCAGCAGCCAACCCGGGACAGGGGTGCACTATGGCTACACCTTC. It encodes CASSQPGTGVHYGYTF.

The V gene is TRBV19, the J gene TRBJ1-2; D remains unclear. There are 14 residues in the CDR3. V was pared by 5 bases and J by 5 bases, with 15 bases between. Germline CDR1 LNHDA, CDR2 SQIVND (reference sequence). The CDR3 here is CASSDGTGRYGYTF. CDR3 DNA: TGTGCCAGTAGTGATGGTACCGGACGGTATGGCTACACCTTC.

This CDR3 is CASSLDSSYGYTF. The CDR3 DNA reads as TGTGCCAGCAGCTTGGATAGTAGCTATGGCTACACCTTC. The V and J genes are TRBV7-2 and TRBJ1-2; D is uncertain. Trimming took 3 bases from V and 4 from J, leaving 9 bases between them. CDR3 length equals 13 residues. The germline gives CDR1 SGHTA, CDR2 FQGNSA.

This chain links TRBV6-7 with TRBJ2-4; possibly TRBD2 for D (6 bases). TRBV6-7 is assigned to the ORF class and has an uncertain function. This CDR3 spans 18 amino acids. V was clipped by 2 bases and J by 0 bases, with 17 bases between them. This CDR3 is CASSYPLAAGLAKNIQYF. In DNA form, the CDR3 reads TGTGCCAGCAGTTACCCACTAGCTGCGGGGTTAGCCAAAAACATTCAGTACTTC.

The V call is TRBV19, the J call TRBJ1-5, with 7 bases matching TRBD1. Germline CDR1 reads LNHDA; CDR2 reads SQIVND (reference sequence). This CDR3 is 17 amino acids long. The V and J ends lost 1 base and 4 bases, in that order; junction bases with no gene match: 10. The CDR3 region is CASSIASGGDRNQPQHF. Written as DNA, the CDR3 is TGTGCCAGTAGTATAGCCTCGGGCGGGGACAGAAATCAGCCCCAGCATTTT.

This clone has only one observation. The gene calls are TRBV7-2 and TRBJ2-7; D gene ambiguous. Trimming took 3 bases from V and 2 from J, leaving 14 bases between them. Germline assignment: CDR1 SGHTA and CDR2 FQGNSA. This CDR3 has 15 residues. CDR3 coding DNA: TGTGCCAGCAGCTTTCAAGTTAGCACCACCTACGAGCAGTACTTC. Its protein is CASSFQVSTTYEQYF.

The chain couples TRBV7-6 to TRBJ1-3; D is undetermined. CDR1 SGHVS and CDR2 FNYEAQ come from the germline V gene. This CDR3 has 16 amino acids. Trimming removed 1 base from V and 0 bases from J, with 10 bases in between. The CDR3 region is CASSLGTASSGNTIYF. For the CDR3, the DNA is TGTGCCAGCAGCTTAGGTACGGCCTCCTCTGGAAACACCATATATTTT. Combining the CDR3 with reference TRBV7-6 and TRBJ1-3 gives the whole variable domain GAGVSQSPRYKVTKRGQDVALRCDPISGHVSLYWYRQALGQGPEFLTYFNYEAQQDKSGLPNDRFSAERPEGSISTLTIQRTEQRDSAMYRCASSLGTASSGNTIYFGEGSWLTVV.

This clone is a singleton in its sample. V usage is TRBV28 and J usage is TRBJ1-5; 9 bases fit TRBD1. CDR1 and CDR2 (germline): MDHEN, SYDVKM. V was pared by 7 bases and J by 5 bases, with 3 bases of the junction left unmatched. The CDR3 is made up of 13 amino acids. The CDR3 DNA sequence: TGTGCCAGCACCGGACAGGGGTATCAGCCCCAGCATTTT. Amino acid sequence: CASTGQGYQPQHF.

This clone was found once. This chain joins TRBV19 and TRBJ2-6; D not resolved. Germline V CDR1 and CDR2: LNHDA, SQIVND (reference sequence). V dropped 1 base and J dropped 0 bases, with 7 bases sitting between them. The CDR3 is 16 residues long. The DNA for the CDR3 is TGTGCCAGTAGTATAGTCCGAGGCTCTGGGGCCAACGTCCTGACTTTC. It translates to CASSIVRGSGANVLTF.

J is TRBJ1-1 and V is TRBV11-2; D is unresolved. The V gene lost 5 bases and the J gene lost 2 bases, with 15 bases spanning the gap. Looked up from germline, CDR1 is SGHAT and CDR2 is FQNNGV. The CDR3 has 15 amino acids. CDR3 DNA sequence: TGTGCCAGCAGCCCCTCGGCCAGCACCAACACTGAAGCTTTCTTT. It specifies CASSPSASTNTEAFF.

CDR3 nucleotides: TGTGCCAGCAGCGTAGCTGGGAACACTGAAGCTTTCTTT. Amino acids: CASSVAGNTEAFF. The chain is built from TRBV9 and TRBJ1-1; the D is unclear. CDR1 is SGDLS, CDR2 YYNGEE, per germline. With 0 bases removed from V and 1 base from J, the gap between germline ends came to 4 bases. The CDR3 contains 13 residues.